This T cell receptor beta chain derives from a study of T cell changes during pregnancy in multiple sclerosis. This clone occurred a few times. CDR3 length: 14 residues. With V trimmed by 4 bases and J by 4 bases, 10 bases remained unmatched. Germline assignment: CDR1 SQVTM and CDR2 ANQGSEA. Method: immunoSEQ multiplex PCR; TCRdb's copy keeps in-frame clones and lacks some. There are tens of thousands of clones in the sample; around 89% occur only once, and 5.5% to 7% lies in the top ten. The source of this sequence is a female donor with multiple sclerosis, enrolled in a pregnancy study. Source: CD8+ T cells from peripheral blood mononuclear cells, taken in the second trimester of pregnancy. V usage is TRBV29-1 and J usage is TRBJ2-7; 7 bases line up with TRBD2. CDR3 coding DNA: TGCAGCGTTGCAGGGTCTAGCGGACTTTACGAGCAGTACTTC. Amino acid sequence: CSVAGSSGLYEQYF.